The sample holds many counts of the clone carrying this T cell receptor (beta chain). Its specificity is not known. The CDR3 has 12 amino acids. Germline V lookup: CDR1 SQVTM, CDR2 ANQGSEA. V lost 7 bases and J 1 base, leaving 10 bases between the germline ends. TCRdb used MiXCR to reprocess the 5' RACE reads, holding one entry per CDR3 protein. The table records 250,000 or so distinct CDR3 sequences, 20% to 30% of them present only once. This record belongs to a study of CD8 T cells in ankylosing spondylitis. Study-level results: A TCR beta motif of several highly homologous variants seemed to mark ankylosing spondylitis blood.

Sample: blood, either unsorted or a sorted T cell fraction (not recorded which). This TCR came from a male donor with ankylosing spondylitis or in good health (not recorded which). The chain uses TRBV29-1 and TRBJ1-1; D gene ambiguous. CDR3 in amino acids: CSAQVQNTEAFF. In DNA, the CDR3 is TGCAGCGCCCAAGTCCAGAACACTGAAGCTTTCTTT.